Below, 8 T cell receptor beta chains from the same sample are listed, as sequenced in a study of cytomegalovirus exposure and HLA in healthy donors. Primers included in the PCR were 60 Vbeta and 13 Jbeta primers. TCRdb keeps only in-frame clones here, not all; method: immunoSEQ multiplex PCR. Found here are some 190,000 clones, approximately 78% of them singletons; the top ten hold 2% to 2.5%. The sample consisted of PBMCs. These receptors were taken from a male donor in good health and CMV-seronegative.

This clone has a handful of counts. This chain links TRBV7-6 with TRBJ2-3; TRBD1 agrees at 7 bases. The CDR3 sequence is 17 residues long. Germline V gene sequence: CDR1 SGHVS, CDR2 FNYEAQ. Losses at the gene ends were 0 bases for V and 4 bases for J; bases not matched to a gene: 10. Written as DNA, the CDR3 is TGTGCCAGCAGCTTAGCGGTCGTTGGACAGGTGGCAGATACGCAGTATTTT. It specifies CASSLAVVGQVADTQYF.

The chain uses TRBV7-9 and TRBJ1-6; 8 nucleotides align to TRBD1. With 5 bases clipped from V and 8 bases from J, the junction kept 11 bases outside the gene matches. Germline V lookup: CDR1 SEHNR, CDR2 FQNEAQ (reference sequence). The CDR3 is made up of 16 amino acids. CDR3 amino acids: CASSQGLGTGHSPLHF. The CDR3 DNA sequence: TGTGCCAGCAGCCAAGGGCTAGGGACAGGCCATTCACCCCTCCACTTT.

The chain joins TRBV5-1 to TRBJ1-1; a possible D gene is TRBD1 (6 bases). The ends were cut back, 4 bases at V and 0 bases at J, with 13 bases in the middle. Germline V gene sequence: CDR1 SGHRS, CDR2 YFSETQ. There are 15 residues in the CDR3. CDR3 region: CASSARGDLNTEAFF. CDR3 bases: TGCGCCAGCAGCGCCAGGGGAGACTTGAACACTGAAGCTTTCTTT.

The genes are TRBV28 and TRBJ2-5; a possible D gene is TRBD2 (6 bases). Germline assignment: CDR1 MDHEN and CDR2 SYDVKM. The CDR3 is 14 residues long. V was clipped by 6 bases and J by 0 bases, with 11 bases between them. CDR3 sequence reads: CASSGSGYQETQYF. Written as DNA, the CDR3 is TGTGCCAGCAGCGGGAGTGGGTACCAAGAGACCCAGTACTTC.

DNA of the CDR3: TGTGCCAGCAGTTCCCGGGGGGGCCCCCTCTATGGCTACACCTTC. Its protein product is CASSSRGGPLYGYTF. The rearrangement links TRBV6-5 to TRBJ1-2, with D possibly being TRBD1 (6 bases). CDR1 MNHEY and CDR2 SVGAGI come from the germline V gene. Trimming took off 4 bases at V and 4 bases at J, with 16 bases between the two ends. The CDR3 runs to 15 residues.

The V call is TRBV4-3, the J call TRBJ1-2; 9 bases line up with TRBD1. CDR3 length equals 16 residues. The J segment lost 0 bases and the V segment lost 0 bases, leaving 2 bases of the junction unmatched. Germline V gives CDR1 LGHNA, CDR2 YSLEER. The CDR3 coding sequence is TGCGCCAGCAGCCAAGATAGACAGGGGGCTAACTATGGCTACACCTTC. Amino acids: CASSQDRQGANYGYTF.

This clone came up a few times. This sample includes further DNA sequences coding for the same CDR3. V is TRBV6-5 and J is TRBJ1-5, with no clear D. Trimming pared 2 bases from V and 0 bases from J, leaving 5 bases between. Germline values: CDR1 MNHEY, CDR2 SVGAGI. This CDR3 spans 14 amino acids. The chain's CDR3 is CASSYRGSNQPQHF. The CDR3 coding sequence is TGTGCCAGCAGTTACCGGGGTAGCAATCAGCCCCAGCATTTT.

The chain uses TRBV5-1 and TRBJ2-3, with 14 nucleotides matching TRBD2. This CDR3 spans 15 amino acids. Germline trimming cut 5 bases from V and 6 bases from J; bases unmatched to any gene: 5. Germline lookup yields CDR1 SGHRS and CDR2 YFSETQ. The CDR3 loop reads CASSSRLAGGDTQYF. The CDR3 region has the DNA TGCGCCAGCAGTTCCCGACTAGCGGGAGGGGATACGCAGTATTTT.